This TCR beta chain was found in a study of chemoradiotherapy in HPV16-positive cancers. Assay used: immunoSEQ multiplex PCR; TCRdb lists only in-frame clones, some missing. Of tens of thousands of clones in the sample, around 87% were seen once. This clone was picked up one time. CDR1 and CDR2 (germline): MNHEY, SVGAGI. Trimming took 11 bases from V and 4 from J, leaving 11 bases between them. The CDR3 is made up of 11 amino acids. This rearrangement joins TRBV6-5 to TRBJ2-5; tentatively, D is TRBD2 (7 bases). The receptor's source is a human donor with HPV-associated anogenital cancer. The specimen was blood, collected from a patient who underwent chemoradiotherapy. As DNA, the CDR3 is TGTGCCTGCGGGGGCGGAGAGACCCAGTACTTC. Residues: CACGGGETQYF.